This T cell receptor beta chain was captured in a study of beta chain features in type 1 diabetes. Trimming shortened V by 5 bases and J by 3 bases, and 12 bases separated the two germline ends. The CDR3 is 14 amino acids. CDR1 is MNHEY and CDR2 is SVGAGI in the germline V gene. Reverse transcribing all isolated RNA meant expressed TCRB transcripts were sequenced. Sequenced by immunoSEQ multiplex PCR; TCRdb stores in-frame clones only, minus some. The sample contains 200,000 to 250,000 clones, over 65% of which appear only once. The sequencing input was naive CD4+ T cells from blood. The TCR was taken from a young man in good health. The V and J genes are TRBV6-5 and TRBJ2-3, with D unresolved. CDR3 sequence: CASSVGVLTDTQYF. The DNA for the CDR3 is TGTGCCAGCAGTGTTGGTGTTTTGACAGATACGCAGTATTTT.